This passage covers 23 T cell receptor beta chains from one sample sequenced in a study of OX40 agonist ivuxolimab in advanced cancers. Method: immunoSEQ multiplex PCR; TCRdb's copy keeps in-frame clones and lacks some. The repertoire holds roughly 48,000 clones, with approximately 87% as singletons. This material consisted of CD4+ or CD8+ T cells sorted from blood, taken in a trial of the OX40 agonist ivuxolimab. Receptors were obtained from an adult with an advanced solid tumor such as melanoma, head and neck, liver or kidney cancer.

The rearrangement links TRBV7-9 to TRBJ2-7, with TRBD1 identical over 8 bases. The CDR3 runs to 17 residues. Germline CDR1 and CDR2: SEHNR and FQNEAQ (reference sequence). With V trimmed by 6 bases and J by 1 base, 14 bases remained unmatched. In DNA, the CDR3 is TGTGCCAGCAGTAACCCGGGGAACAGGGGGGAATCCTACGAGCAGTACTTC. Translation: CASSNPGNRGESYEQYF.

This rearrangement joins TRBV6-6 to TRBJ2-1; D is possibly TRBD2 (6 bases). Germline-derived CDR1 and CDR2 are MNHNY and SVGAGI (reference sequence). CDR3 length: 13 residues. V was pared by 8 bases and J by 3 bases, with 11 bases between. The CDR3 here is CASEAGLYNEQFF. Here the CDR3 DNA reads TGTGCCAGCGAGGCGGGACTCTACAATGAGCAGTTCTTC.

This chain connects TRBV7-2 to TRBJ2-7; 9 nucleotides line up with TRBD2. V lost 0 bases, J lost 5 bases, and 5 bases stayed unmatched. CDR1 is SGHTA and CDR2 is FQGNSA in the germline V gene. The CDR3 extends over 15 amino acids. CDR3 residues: CASSLAPSGINEQYF. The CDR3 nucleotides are TGTGCCAGCAGCTTAGCTCCTAGCGGGATCAACGAGCAGTACTTC.

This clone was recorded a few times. This CDR3 reads CASSGQQTDTQYF. The CDR3 DNA is TGTGCCAGCAGCGGACAGCAAACAGATACGCAGTATTTT. This rearrangement joins TRBV9 to TRBJ2-3; a weak D match, TRBD1 (5 bases). From germline, CDR1 is SGDLS and CDR2 YYNGEE. The CDR3 covers 13 residues. The V gene lost 3 bases and the J gene lost 3 bases, with 8 bases spanning the gap.

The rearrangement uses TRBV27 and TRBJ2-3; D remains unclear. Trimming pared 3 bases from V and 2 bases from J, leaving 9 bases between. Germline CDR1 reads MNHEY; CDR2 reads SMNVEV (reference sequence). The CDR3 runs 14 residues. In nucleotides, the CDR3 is TGTGCCAGCAGTTTCGCAGGTCCCACAGATACGCAGTATTTT. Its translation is CASSFAGPTDTQYF.

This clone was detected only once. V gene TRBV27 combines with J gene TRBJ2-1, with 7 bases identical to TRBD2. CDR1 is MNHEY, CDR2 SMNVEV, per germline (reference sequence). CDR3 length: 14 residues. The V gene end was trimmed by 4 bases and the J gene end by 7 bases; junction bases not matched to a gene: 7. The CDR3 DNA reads TGTGCCAGCAGTTATCACCTCGGGGGGAATGAGCAGTTCTTC. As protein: CASSYHLGGNEQFF.

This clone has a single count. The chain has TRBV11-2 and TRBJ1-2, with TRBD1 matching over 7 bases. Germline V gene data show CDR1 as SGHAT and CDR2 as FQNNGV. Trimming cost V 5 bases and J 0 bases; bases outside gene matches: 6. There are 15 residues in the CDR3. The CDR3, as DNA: TGTGCCAGCAGCCCGGGACAGTGGACTAACTATGGCTACACCTTC. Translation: CASSPGQWTNYGYTF.

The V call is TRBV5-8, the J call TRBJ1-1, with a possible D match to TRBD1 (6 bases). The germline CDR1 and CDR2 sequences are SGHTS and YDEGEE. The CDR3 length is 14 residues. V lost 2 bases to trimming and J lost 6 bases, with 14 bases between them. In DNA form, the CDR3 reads TGTGCCAGCAGCTTCTACGGGGGCCCCTCTGAAGCTTTCTTT. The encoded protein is CASSFYGGPSEAFF.

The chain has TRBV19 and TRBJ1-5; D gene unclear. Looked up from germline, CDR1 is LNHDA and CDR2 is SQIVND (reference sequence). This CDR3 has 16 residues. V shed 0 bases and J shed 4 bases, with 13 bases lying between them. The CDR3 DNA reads TGTGCCAGTAGTATAGATCTATTTAGCGATAATCAGCCCCAGCATTTT. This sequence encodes CASSIDLFSDNQPQHF.

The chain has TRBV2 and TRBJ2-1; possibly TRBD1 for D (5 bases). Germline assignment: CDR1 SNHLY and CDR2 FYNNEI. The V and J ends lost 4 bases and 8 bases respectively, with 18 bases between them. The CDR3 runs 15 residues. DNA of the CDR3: TGTGCCAGCAGTGTCACATTAGCCAGGGCCGATGAGCAGTTCTTC. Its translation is CASSVTLARADEQFF.

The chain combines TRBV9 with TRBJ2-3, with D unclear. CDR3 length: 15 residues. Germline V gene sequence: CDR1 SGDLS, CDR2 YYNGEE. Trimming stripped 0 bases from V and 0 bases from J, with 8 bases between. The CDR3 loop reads CASSVDGLSTDTQYF. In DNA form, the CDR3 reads TGTGCCAGCAGCGTAGATGGCCTGAGCACAGATACGCAGTATTTT. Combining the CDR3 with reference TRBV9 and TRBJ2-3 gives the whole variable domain DSGVTQTPKHLITATGQRVTLRCSPRSGDLSVYWYQQSLDQGLQFLIQYYNGEERAKGNILERFSAQQFPDLHSELNLSSLELGDSALYFCASSVDGLSTDTQYFGPGTRLTVL.

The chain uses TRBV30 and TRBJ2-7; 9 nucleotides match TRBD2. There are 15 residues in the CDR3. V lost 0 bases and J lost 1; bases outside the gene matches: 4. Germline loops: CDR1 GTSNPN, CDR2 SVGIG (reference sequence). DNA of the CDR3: TGTGCCTGGAGTGTAGTAGCGGGAGATTCCTACGAGCAGTACTTC. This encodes CAWSVVAGDSYEQYF.

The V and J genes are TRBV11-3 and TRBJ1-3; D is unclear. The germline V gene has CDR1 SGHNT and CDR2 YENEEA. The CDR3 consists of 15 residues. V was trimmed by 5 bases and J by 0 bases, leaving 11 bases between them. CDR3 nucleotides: TGTGCCAGCAGCCCCCCGGGGAGCTCTGGAAACACCATATATTTT. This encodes CASSPPGSSGNTIYF.

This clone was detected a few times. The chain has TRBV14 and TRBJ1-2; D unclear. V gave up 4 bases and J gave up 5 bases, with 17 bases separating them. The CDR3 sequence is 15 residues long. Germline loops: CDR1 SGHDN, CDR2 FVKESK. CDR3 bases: TGTGCCAGCAGCCTATCTAGGAGGGCCGGTTATGGCTACACCTTC. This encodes CASSLSRRAGYGYTF.

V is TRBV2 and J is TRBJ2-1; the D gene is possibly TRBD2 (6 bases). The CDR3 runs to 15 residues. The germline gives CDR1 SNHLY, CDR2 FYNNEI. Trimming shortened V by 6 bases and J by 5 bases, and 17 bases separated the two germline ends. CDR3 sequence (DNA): TGTGCCAGCAGGGATCCCGGGACTCGTCACAATGAGCAGTTCTTC. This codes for CASRDPGTRHNEQFF.

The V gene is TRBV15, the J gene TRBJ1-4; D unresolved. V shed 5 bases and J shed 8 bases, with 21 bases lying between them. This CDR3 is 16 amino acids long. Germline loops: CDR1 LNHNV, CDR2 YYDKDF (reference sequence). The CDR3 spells CATSSPGRGPGEKLFF. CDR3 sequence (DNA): TGTGCCACCAGCTCCCCGGGAAGAGGCCCGGGCGAAAAACTGTTTTTT.

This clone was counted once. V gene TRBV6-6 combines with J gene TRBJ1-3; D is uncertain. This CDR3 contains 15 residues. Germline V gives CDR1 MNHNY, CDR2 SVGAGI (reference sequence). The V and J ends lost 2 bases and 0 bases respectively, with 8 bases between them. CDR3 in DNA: TGTGCCAGCAGTTACGGGGAACCCTCTGGAAACACCATATATTTT. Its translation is CASSYGEPSGNTIYF.

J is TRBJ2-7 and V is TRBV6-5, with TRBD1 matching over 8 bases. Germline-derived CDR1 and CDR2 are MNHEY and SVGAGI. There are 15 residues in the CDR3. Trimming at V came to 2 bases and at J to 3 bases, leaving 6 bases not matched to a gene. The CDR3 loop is CASSYGGTGHYEQYF. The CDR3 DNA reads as TGTGCCAGCAGTTACGGCGGGACAGGACACTACGAGCAGTACTTC.

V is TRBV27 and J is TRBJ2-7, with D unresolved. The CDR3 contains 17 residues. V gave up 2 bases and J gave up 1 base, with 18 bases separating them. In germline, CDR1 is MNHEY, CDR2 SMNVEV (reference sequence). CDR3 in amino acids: CASSLLATGGWSYEQYF. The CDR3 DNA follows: TGTGCCAGCAGTTTACTCGCCACGGGCGGTTGGTCCTACGAGCAGTACTTC.

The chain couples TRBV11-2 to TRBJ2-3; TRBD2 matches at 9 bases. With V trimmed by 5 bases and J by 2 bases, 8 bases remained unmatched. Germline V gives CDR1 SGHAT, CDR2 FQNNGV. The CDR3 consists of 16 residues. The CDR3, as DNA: TGTGCCAGCAGCCTCTTGCTAGCGGGGTCCACAGATACGCAGTATTTT. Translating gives CASSLLLAGSTDTQYF.

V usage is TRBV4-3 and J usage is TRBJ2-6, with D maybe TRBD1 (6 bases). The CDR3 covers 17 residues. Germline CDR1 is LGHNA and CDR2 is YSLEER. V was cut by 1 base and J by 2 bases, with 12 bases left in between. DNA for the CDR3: TGCGCCAGCAGCCAAGGAGCTGGGGGCGCTGGGGCCAACGTCCTGACTTTC. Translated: CASSQGAGGAGANVLTF.

The DNA for the CDR3 is TGCGCCAGCAGCCAAGATTGGGCGGGGGGACCTTCTTACGAGCAGTACTTC. Amino acids: CASSQDWAGGPSYEQYF. The chain has TRBV4-3 and TRBJ2-7; 8 bases match TRBD2. The CDR3 runs to 17 residues. The germline V gene encodes CDR1 LGHNA and CDR2 YSLEER. V was clipped by 0 bases and J by 4 bases; unmatched bases: 11.

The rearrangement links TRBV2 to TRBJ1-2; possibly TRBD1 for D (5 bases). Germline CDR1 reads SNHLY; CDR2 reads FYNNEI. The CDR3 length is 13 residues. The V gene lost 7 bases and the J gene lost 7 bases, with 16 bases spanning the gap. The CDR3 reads CASTELKRGGYTF. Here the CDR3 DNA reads TGTGCCAGCACCGAACTTAAAAGGGGTGGCTACACCTTC.